The 27 T cell receptor beta chains listed next were all sequenced from one sample in a study of cytomegalovirus exposure and HLA in healthy donors. PCR employed 60 Vbeta and 13 Jbeta primers. Profiling relied on immunoSEQ multiplex PCR, and the TCRdb table lists in-frame clones only, not all of them. Of approximately 150,000 clones listed, approximately 72% are singletons. Sequencing input: PBMCs. These receptor sequences come from a human donor in good health.

This chain connects TRBV9 to TRBJ1-4; the match to TRBD1 covers 11 bases. The germline V gene has CDR1 SGDLS and CDR2 YYNGEE. The trim removed 2 bases at V and 8 bases at J, leaving 5 bases unmatched. The CDR3 is made up of 15 amino acids. CDR3 in amino acids: CASSVNWDRGEKLFF. The DNA for the CDR3 is TGTGCCAGCAGCGTGAACTGGGACAGGGGGGAAAAACTGTTTTTT.

The rearrangement joins TRBV9 to TRBJ2-1; no clear D. The CDR3 is 15 amino acids. Germline V CDR1 and CDR2: SGDLS, YYNGEE. Trimming pared 0 bases from V and 6 bases from J, leaving 13 bases between. The DNA of the CDR3 is TGTGCCAGCAGCGTAGGTTCCCATGGCGGCAATGAGCAGTTCTTC. Encoded protein: CASSVGSHGGNEQFF.

V is TRBV23-1 and J is TRBJ2-3; maybe TRBD1 (6 bases). TRBV23-1 is an ORF, and what it does is uncertain. This CDR3 comprises 15 residues. Trimming took off 6 bases at V and 3 bases at J, with 16 bases between the two ends. The CDR3 sequence: CASSGQFKVTDTQYF. The CDR3 DNA is TGCGCCAGCAGCGGACAGTTTAAAGTTACAGATACGCAGTATTTT.

This clone appeared a few times. The chain links TRBV7-8 to TRBJ1-1; D is ambiguous. CDR3 length: 15 amino acids. The germline CDR1 and CDR2 sequences are SGHVS and FQNEAQ. V lost 4 bases, J lost 5 bases, and 17 bases lay in between. DNA of the CDR3: TGTGCCAGCAGCTCGTATACTGACCCGGGGACTGAAGCTTTCTTT. Its translation is CASSSYTDPGTEAFF.

CDR3 nucleotide sequence: TGTGCCAGCAGCTTAGTATTAGTCCCCGAACAGGGCGGCGACTATGGCTACACCTTC. Its translation: CASSLVLVPEQGGDYGYTF. V is TRBV7-2 and J is TRBJ1-2; D possibly corresponds to TRBD1 (6 bases). CDR1 SGHTA and CDR2 FQGNSA come from the germline V gene. Trimming stripped 1 base from V and 3 bases from J, with 24 bases between. The CDR3 is 19 amino acids.

The chain uses TRBV6-1 and TRBJ2-1, with 8 nucleotides matching TRBD2. This CDR3 is built from 16 residues. Germline loops: CDR1 MNHNS, CDR2 SASEGT. J was trimmed by 5 bases and V by 2 bases; bases with no gene match: 8. The CDR3 region has the DNA TGTGCCAGCAGTGAATTAGCGGGGCAACTAAACAATGAGCAGTTCTTC. It yields the protein CASSELAGQLNNEQFF.

The chain recombines TRBV18 with TRBJ2-5; 7 nucleotides line up with TRBD1. V trimming: 3 bases; J trimming: 3 bases; junction bases outside the gene matches: 10. The germline V gene has CDR1 KGHSH and CDR2 LQKENI. CDR3 length: 16 amino acids. The CDR3 coding sequence is TGTGCCAGCTCACCTGACCCGGGACAGCTAAAAGAGACCCAGTACTTC. Residues: CASSPDPGQLKETQYF.

This clone came up once. For the CDR3, the DNA is TGTGCCAGCAGCTTGGGGGGACAGGGCTTCTATGGCTACACCTTC. Translation gives CASSLGGQGFYGYTF. The chain joins TRBV5-8 to TRBJ1-2, with 9 bases matching TRBD1. The CDR3 runs to 15 residues. The trim removed 0 bases at V and 4 bases at J, leaving 4 bases unmatched. Per germline, CDR1 SGHTS and CDR2 YDEGEE.

This clone occurred a few times. V and J are TRBV7-9 and TRBJ2-7, with TRBD2 identical over 10 bases. Germline assignment: CDR1 SEHNR and CDR2 FQNEAQ (reference sequence). V gave up 2 bases and J gave up 5 bases; unmatched junction bases: 15. CDR3 length: 18 residues. The CDR3 loop reads CASSLRSGGAEWKNEQYF. CDR3 nucleotides: TGTGCCAGCAGCTTAAGAAGCGGGGGGGCGGAGTGGAAGAACGAGCAGTACTTC.

The chain recombines TRBV19 with TRBJ1-1; 8 bases align to TRBD1. Unmatched junction bases numbered 6, after V lost 5 bases and J lost 4 bases. The V gene's germline CDR1 is LNHDA and CDR2 SQIVND (reference sequence). The CDR3 totals 14 residues. CDR3 in amino acids: CASSPTGGSTEAFF. The CDR3 nucleotides read TGTGCCAGTAGTCCCACAGGGGGTTCCACTGAAGCTTTCTTT.

The gene calls are TRBV19 and TRBJ2-3, with TRBD2 identical over 8 bases. There are 17 residues in the CDR3. Germline V gene data show CDR1 as LNHDA and CDR2 as SQIVND (reference sequence). V trimming: 0 bases; J trimming: 2 bases; junction bases outside the gene matches: 7. CDR3 loop: CASSIDQRGPFTDTQYF. CDR3 sequence (DNA): TGTGCCAGTAGTATAGACCAGCGGGGGCCTTTCACAGATACGCAGTATTTT.

This clone was observed a few times. The chain couples TRBV4-1 to TRBJ1-1; perhaps TRBD1 as D (5 bases). V was trimmed by 1 base and J by 11 bases, leaving 14 bases between them. Germline V gene lookup returns CDR1 MGHRA and CDR2 YSYEKL. There are 13 residues in the CDR3. The CDR3 here is CASSQVTRGWAFF. The CDR3 DNA follows: TGCGCCAGCAGCCAAGTCACACGGGGGTGGGCTTTCTTT.

The count of this clone is one. The chain uses TRBV30 and TRBJ1-2; 7 bases align to TRBD1. V lost 3 bases and J lost 3; bases outside the gene matches: 10. In germline, CDR1 is GTSNPN, CDR2 SVGIG (reference sequence). This CDR3 region has 15 residues. Here the CDR3 reads CAWRGARDSYYGYTF. Here the CDR3 DNA reads TGTGCCTGGAGGGGGGCGCGGGACAGCTACTATGGCTACACCTTC.

The count of this clone is one. The gene calls are TRBV25-1 and TRBJ2-1, with a possible D match to TRBD2 (6 bases). CDR3 size: 17 residues. Germline V gives CDR1 MGHDK, CDR2 SYGVNS. The V gene lost 1 base and the J gene lost 2 bases, with 15 bases spanning the gap. CDR3 sequence: CASSEWREAPAYNEQFF. The CDR3 DNA sequence: TGTGCCAGCAGTGAATGGAGGGAAGCACCTGCCTACAATGAGCAGTTCTTC.

V gene TRBV28 combines with J gene TRBJ1-2; D is uncertain. The CDR3 loop spans 16 amino acids. The germline V gene encodes CDR1 MDHEN and CDR2 SYDVKM. The ends were cut back, 5 bases at V and 0 bases at J, with 16 bases in the middle. CDR3 in amino acids: CASSGPTRVANYGYTF. The CDR3 DNA sequence: TGTGCCAGCAGTGGACCCACGAGGGTAGCTAACTATGGCTACACCTTC.

The chain employs TRBV5-6 and TRBJ1-1; 9 bases are a match to TRBD1. CDR3 length: 14 residues. CDR1 and CDR2 (germline): SGHDT, YYEEEE. Trimming removed 8 bases from V and 3 bases from J; junction bases left unmatched: 8. CDR3 DNA sequence: TGTGCCAGTCTACAGGGGGCCAGGGACACTGAAGCTTTCTTT. This encodes CASLQGARDTEAFF.

The rearrangement uses TRBV10-3 and TRBJ1-2; 10 bases agree with TRBD1. CDR1 is ENHRY and CDR2 is SYGVKD in the germline V gene. The length of the CDR3 is 14 residues. J gave up 8 bases and V 2 bases, and 5 bases lay outside the gene matches. DNA of the CDR3: TGTGCCATCAGTGAGCAGGGGACAGGGGTGGGCTACACCTTC. This codes for CAISEQGTGVGYTF.

The rearrangement uses TRBV6-1 and TRBJ2-1; 8 nucleotides agree with TRBD1. The CDR3 has 15 amino acids. The J segment lost 1 base and the V segment lost 6 bases, leaving 5 bases of the junction unmatched. Looked up from germline, CDR1 is MNHNS and CDR2 is SASEGT. The CDR3 is CASSVDRGSYNEQFF. The CDR3 coding sequence is TGTGCCAGCAGCGTTGACAGGGGTTCCTACAATGAGCAGTTCTTC.

The CDR3 is CASSQGAGGRQPQHF. The CDR3 DNA reads TGCGCCAGCAGCCAAGGCGCGGGGGGACGACAGCCCCAGCATTTT. This chain uses TRBV4-1 with TRBJ1-5, with a possible D match to TRBD1 (5 bases). Trimming removed 1 base from V and 7 bases from J, with 14 bases in between. This CDR3 is built from 15 residues. Germline assignment: CDR1 MGHRA and CDR2 YSYEKL.

The chain couples TRBV7-3 to TRBJ1-1; D is undetermined. Germline loops: CDR1 SGHTA, CDR2 FQGTGA. Trimming pared 4 bases from V and 4 bases from J, leaving 19 bases between. The CDR3 extends over 16 amino acids. CDR3 sequence reads: CASSSLAGRVSTEAFF. The DNA for the CDR3 is TGTGCCAGCAGCTCGTTGGCGGGTAGGGTAAGCACTGAAGCTTTCTTT.

The J gene is TRBJ1-3, the V gene TRBV2; 9 bases align to TRBD1. V trimming: 6 bases; J trimming: 7 bases; junction bases outside the gene matches: 4. The V gene's germline CDR1 is SNHLY and CDR2 FYNNEI. The CDR3 runs to 13 residues. The CDR3 bases are TGTGCCAGCAGGCTAGGACAGGGGAACACCATATATTTT. It is translated as CASRLGQGNTIYF.

The chain's CDR3 is CASSPSSNSPLHF. CDR3 in DNA: TGTGCCAGCAGTCCATCCAGTAATTCACCCCTCCACTTT. The rearrangement joins TRBV7-9 to TRBJ1-6; D unresolved. This CDR3 has 13 amino acids. CDR1 and CDR2 from the germline V gene are SEHNR and FQNEAQ (reference sequence). V was clipped by 6 bases and J by 6 bases, with 9 bases between them. Using reference TRBV7-9 and TRBJ1-6 for the parts outside the CDR3, the full variable domain is DTGVSQNPRHKITKRGQNVTFRCDPISEHNRLYWYRQTLGQGPEFLTYFQNEAQLEKSRLLSDRFSAERPKGSFSTLEIQRTEQGDSAMYLCASSPSSNSPLHFGNGTRLTVT.

The V call is TRBV9, the J call TRBJ1-2; perhaps TRBD1 as D (5 bases). Germline CDR1 is SGDLS and CDR2 is YYNGEE. This CDR3 spans 16 amino acids. The V end lost 2 bases, the J end lost 7 bases, and 21 bases lay between the germline ends. The CDR3 nucleotides are TGTGCCAGCAGCGTCAGGGTTTACCCGACTGTGGGTGGCTACACCTTC. Its translation: CASSVRVYPTVGGYTF.

This sequence joins TRBV9 and TRBJ2-7; TRBD2 matches at 9 bases. V gave up 2 bases and J gave up 3 bases; unmatched junction bases: 6. Germline assignment: CDR1 SGDLS and CDR2 YYNGEE. The CDR3 spans 15 residues. This chain's CDR3 is CASSVSGGERYEQYF. The CDR3 coding sequence is TGTGCCAGCAGCGTTAGCGGGGGTGAACGCTACGAGCAGTACTTC. Full variable domain (remainder filled in from reference TRBV9 and TRBJ2-7): DSGVTQTPKHLITATGQRVTLRCSPRSGDLSVYWYQQSLDQGLQFLIQYYNGEERAKGNILERFSAQQFPDLHSELNLSSLELGDSALYFCASSVSGGERYEQYFGPGTRLTVT.

This chain uses TRBV14 with TRBJ2-3, with D hard to call. The germline CDR1 and CDR2 sequences are SGHDN and FVKESK. The CDR3 length is 13 residues. V lost 1 base and J 2 bases, leaving 4 bases between the germline ends. The CDR3 DNA sequence: TGTGCCAGCAGCCAAGTCAACACAGATACGCAGTATTTT. Translation gives CASSQVNTDTQYF. Supplemented by reference TRBV14 and TRBJ2-3, the full variable domain reads EAGVTQFPSHSVIEKGQTVTLRCDPISGHDNLYWYRRVMGKEIKFLLHFVKESKQDESGMPNNRFLAERTGGTYSTLKVQPAELEDSGVYFCASSQVNTDTQYFGPGTRLTVL.

This chain links TRBV14 with TRBJ2-1; 7 bases fit TRBD2. Trimming at V came to 2 bases and at J to 2 bases, leaving 6 bases not matched to a gene. CDR3 length: 16 amino acids. CDR1 SGHDN and CDR2 FVKESK come from the germline V gene. The CDR3 bases are TGTGCCAGCAGCCAACAGAGCGGGGTACCCTACAATGAGCAGTTCTTC. This encodes CASSQQSGVPYNEQFF.

The rearrangement links TRBV7-2 to TRBJ1-2; D ambiguous. CDR1 is SGHTA and CDR2 is FQGNSA in the germline V gene. This CDR3 spans 14 amino acids. Trimming removed 3 bases at V and 0 bases at J, with 8 bases between. The CDR3 nucleotides read TGTGCCAGCAGCTTTAACAGAGCTAACTATGGCTACACCTTC. This codes for CASSFNRANYGYTF.